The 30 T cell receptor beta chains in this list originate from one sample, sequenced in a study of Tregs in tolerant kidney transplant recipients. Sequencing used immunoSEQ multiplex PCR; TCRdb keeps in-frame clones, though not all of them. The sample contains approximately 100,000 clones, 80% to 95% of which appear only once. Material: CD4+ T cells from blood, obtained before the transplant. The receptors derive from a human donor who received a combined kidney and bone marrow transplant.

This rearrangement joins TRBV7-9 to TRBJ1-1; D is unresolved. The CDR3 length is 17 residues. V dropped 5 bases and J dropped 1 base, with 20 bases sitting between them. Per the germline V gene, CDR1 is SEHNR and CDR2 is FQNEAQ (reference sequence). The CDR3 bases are TGTGCCAGCAGCCCCGGGATCCTCCTCGAGAGGAACACTGAAGCTTTCTTT. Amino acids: CASSPGILLERNTEAFF.

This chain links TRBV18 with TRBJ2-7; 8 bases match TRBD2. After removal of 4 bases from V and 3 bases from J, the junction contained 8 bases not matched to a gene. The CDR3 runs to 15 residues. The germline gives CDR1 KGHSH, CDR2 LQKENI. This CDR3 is CASSQSGGNYYEQYF. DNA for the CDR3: TGTGCCAGCTCACAAAGCGGGGGAAACTACTACGAGCAGTACTTC.

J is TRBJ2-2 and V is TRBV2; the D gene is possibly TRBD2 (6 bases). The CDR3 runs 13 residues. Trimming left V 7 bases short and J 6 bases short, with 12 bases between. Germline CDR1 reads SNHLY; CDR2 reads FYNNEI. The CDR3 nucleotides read TGTGCCAGCACCCCGAGCGGGTCCGGGGAGCTGTTTTTT. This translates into CASTPSGSGELFF. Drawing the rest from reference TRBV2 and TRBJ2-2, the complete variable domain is EPEVTQTPSHQVTQMGQEVILRCVPISNHLYFYWYRQILGQKVEFLVSFYNNEISEKSEIFDDQFSVERPDGSNFTLKIRSTKLEDSAMYFCASTPSGSGELFFGEGSRLTVL.

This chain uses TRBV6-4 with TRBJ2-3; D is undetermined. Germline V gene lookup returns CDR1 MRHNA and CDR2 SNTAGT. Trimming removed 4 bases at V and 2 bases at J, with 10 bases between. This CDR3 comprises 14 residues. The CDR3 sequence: CASSASHFTDTQYF. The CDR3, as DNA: TGTGCCAGCAGTGCCTCGCACTTCACAGATACGCAGTATTTT.

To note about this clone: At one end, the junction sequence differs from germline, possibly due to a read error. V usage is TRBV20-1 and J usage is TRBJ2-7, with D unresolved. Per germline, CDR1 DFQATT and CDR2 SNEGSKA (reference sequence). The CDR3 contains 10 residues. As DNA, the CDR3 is TGCAGTGCTAGATTTATCACTATCGCCTTC. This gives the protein CSARFITIAF.

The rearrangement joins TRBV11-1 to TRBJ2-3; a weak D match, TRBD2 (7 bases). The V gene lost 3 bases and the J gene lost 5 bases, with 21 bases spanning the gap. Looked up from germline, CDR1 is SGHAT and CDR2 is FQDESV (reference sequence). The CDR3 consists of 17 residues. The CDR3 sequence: CASSLRGPSLFGDTQYF. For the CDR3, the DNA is TGTGCCAGCAGCTTGCGGGGGCCCAGCTTATTTGGAGATACGCAGTATTTT.

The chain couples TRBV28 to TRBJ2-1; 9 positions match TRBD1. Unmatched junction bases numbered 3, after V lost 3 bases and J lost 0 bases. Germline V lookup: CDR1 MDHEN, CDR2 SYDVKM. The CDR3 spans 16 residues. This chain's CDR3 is CASSFMDRGSYNEQFF. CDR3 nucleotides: TGTGCCAGCAGTTTCATGGACAGGGGCTCCTACAATGAGCAGTTCTTC.

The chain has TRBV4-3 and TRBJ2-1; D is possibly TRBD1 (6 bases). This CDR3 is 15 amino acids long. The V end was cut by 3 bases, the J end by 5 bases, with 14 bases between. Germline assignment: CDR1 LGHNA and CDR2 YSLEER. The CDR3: CASSQVGGHHNEQFF. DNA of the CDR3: TGCGCCAGCAGCCAGGTTGGGGGACACCACAATGAGCAGTTCTTC.

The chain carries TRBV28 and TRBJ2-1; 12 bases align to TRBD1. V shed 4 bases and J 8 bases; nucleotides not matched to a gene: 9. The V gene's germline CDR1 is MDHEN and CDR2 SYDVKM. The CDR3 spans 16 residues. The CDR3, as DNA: TGTGCCAGCAGTTCCCCCCGGGACAGGGGGCTGCATGAGCAGTTCTTC. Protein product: CASSSPRDRGLHEQFF. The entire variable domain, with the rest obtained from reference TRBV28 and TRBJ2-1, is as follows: DVKVTQSSRYLVKRTGEKVFLECVQDMDHENMFWYRQDPGLGLRLIYFSYDVKMKEKGDIPEGYSVSREKKERFSLILESASTNQTSMYLCASSSPRDRGLHEQFFGPGTRLTVL.

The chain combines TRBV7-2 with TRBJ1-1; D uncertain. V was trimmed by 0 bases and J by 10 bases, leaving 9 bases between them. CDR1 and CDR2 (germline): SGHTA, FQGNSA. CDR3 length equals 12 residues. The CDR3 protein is CASSLAQSGAFF. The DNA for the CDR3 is TGTGCCAGCAGCTTAGCGCAATCGGGAGCTTTCTTT. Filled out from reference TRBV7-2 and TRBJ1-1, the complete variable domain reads GAGVSQSPSNKVTEKGKDVELRCDPISGHTALYWYRQSLGQGLEFLIYFQGNSAPDKSGLPSDRFSAERTGGSVSTLTIQRTQQEDSAVYLCASSLAQSGAFFGQGTRLTVV.

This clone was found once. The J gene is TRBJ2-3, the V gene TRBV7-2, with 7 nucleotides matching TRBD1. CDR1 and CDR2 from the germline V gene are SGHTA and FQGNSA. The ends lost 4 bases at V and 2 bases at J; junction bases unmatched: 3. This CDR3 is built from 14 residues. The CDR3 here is CASSWDRLTDTQYF. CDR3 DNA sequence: TGTGCCAGCAGCTGGGACAGACTCACAGATACGCAGTATTTT.

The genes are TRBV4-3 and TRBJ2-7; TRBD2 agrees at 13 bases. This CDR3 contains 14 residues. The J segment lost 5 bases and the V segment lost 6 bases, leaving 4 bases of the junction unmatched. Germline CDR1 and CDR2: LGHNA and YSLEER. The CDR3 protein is CASRIGLAGDEQYF. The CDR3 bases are TGCGCCAGCAGGATTGGACTAGCGGGAGACGAGCAGTACTTC.

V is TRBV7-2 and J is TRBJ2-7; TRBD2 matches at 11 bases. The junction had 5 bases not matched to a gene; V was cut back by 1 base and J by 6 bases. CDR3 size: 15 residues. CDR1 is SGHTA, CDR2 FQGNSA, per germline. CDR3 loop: CASSLEGLAAFEQYF. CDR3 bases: TGTGCCAGCAGCTTAGAGGGACTAGCGGCCTTCGAGCAGTACTTC. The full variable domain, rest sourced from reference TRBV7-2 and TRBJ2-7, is GAGVSQSPSNKVTEKGKDVELRCDPISGHTALYWYRQSLGQGLEFLIYFQGNSAPDKSGLPSDRFSAERTGGSVSTLTIQRTQQEDSAVYLCASSLEGLAAFEQYFGPGTRLTVT.

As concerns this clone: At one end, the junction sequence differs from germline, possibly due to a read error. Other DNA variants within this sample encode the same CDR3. CDR3 residues: CASTGQKNSPLHF. CDR3 DNA: TGTGCCAGCACGGGACAGAAAAATTCCCCCCTCCACTTT. V is TRBV18 and J is TRBJ1-6, with TRBD1 matching over 7 bases. The germline gives CDR1 KGHSH, CDR2 LQKENI. The CDR3 runs to 13 residues.

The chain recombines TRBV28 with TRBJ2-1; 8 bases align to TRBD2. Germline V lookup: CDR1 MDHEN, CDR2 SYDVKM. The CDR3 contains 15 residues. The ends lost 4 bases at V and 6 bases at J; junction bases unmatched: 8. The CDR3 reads CASSSPGTRGNEQFF. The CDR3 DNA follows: TGTGCCAGCAGTTCCCCCGGGACTAGAGGCAATGAGCAGTTCTTC.

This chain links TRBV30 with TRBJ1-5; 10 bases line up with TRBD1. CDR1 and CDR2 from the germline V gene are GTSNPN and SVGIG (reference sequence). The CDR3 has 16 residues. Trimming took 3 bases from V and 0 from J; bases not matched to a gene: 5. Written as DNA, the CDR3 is TGTGCCTGGAGCCCGGGACAGGGGTATAGCAATCAGCCCCAGCATTTT. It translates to CAWSPGQGYSNQPQHF.

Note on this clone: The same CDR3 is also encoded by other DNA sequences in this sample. The CDR3 spells CASSLQETQYF. The CDR3 bases are TGTGCCAGCAGCCTGCAAGAGACCCAGTACTTC. The rearrangement links TRBV11-2 to TRBJ2-5, with D unclear. Germline loops: CDR1 SGHAT, CDR2 FQNNGV. The CDR3 has 11 amino acids. Trimming left V 5 bases short and J 2 bases short, with 3 bases between.

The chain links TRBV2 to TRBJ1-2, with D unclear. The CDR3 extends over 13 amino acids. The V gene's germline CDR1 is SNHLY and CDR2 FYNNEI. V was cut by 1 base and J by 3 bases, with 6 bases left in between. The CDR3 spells CASSEGSDYGYTF. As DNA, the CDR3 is TGTGCCAGCAGTGAAGGGTCGGACTATGGCTACACCTTC.

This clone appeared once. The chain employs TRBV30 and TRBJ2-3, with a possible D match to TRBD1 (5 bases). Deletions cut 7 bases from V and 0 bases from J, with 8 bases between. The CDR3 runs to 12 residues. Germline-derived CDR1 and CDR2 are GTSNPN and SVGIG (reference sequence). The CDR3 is CAYRQSTDTQYF. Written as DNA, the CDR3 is TGTGCCTACCGACAGAGCACAGATACGCAGTATTTT.

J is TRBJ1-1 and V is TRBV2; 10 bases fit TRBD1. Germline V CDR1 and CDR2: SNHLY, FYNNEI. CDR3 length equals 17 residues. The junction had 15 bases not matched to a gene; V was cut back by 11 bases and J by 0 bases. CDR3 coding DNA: TGTGCCGGGGGACAGGGGATTTCCTGGTACATGAACACTGAAGCTTTCTTT. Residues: CAGGQGISWYMNTEAFF.

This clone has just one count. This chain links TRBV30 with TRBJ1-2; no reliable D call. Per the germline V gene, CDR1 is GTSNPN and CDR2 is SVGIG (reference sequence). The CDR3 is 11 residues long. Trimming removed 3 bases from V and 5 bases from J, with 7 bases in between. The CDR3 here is CAWRAPYGYTF. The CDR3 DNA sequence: TGTGCCTGGAGAGCCCCTTATGGCTACACCTTC. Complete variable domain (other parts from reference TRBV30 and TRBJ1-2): SQTIHQWPATLVQPVGSPLSLECTVEGTSNPNLYWYRQAAGRGLQLLFYSVGIGQISSEVPQNLSASRPQDRQFILSSKKLLLSDSGFYLCAWRAPYGYTFGSGTRLTVV.

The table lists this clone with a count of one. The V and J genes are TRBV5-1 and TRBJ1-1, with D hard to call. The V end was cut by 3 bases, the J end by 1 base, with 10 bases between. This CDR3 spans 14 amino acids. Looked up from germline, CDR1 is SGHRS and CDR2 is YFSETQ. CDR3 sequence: CASSWAAGNTEAFF. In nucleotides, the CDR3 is TGCGCCAGCAGCTGGGCTGCGGGGAACACTGAAGCTTTCTTT.

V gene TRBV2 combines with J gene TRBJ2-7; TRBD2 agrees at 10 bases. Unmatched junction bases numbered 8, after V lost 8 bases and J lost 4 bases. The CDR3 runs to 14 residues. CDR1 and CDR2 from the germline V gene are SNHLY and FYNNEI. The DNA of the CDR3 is TGTGCCAGCTATGGGCTAGCGGGAGTATACGAGCAGTACTTC. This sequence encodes CASYGLAGVYEQYF.

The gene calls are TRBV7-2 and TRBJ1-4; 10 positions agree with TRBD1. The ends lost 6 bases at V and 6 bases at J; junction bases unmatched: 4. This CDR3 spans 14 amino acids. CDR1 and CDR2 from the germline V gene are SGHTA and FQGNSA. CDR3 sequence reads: CASRTGTGDEKLFF. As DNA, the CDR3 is TGTGCCAGCAGAACCGGGACAGGGGATGAAAAACTGTTTTTT.

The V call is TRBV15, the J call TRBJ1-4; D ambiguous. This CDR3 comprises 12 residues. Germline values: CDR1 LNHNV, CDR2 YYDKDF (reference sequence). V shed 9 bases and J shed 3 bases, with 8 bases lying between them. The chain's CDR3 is CATARANEKLFF. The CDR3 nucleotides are TGTGCCACGGCACGGGCTAATGAAAAACTGTTTTTT.

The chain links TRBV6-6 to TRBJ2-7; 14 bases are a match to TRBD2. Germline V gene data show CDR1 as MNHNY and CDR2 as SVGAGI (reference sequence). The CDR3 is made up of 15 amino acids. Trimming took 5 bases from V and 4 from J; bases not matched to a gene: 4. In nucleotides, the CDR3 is TGTGCCAGCAGTGGGACTAGCGGGAGTATGTACGAGCAGTACTTC. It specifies CASSGTSGSMYEQYF.

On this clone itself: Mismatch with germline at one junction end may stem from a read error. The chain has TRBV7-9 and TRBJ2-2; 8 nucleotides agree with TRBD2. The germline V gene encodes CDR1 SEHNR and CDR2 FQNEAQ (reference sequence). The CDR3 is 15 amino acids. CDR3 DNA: TGTGCCAGCAGCTTGTCAGCGGGAGTCACCGGGGAGCTGTCTTTT. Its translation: CASSLSAGVTGELSF.

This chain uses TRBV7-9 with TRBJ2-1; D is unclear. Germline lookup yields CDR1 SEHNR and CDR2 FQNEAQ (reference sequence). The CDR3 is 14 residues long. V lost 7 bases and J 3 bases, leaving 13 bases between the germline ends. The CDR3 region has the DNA TGTGCCAGCACCATAGAAGCCCGCTACAATGAGCAGTTCTTC. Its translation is CASTIEARYNEQFF.

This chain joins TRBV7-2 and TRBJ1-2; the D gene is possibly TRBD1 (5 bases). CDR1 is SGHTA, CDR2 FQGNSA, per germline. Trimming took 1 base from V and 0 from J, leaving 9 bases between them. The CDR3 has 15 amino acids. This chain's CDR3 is CASSLEGTTNYGYTF. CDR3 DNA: TGTGCCAGCAGCTTAGAGGGGACTACTAACTATGGCTACACCTTC.

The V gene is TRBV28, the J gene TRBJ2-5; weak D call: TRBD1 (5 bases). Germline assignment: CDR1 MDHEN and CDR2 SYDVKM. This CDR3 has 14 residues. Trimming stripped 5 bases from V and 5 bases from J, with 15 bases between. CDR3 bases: TGTGCCAGCAGTGATTCCAGGGCCTCCGAGACCCAGTACTTC. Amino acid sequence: CASSDSRASETQYF.